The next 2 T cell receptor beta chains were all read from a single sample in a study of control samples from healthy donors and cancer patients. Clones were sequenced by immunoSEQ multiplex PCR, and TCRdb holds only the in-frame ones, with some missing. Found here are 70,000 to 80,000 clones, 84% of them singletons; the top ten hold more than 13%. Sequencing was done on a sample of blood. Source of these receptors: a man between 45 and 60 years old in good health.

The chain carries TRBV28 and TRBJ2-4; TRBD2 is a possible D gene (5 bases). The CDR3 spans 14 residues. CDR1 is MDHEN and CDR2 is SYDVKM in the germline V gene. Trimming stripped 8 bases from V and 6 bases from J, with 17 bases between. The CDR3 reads CASLPGGFLNIQYF. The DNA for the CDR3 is TGTGCCAGCCTCCCTGGCGGGTTTTTAAACATTCAGTACTTC.

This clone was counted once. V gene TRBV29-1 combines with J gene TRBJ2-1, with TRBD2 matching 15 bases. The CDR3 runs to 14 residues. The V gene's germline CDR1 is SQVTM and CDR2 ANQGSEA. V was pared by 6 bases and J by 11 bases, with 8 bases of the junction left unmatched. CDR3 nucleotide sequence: TGCAGCGTAGTGCCCGGGACTAGCGGGGGGAAGCAGTTCTTC. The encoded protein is CSVVPGTSGGKQFF.